These T cell receptor beta chains were read from a single sample in a study of preoperative IRX-2 immunotherapy in early breast cancer. The data were produced by immunoSEQ multiplex PCR, yet TCRdb's version contains in-frame clones alone and is incomplete. The table has 20,000 to 30,000 clones, 78% seen once. The sample consisted of lymph node tissue, taken before IRX-2 immunotherapy. Receptors originate from a human donor with breast cancer. Each CDR3 is given with its conserved first and last residue. The D gene is left open where the match is weak. A clone size is listed for some rows: how often the clone was seen (once, few, many), or a class if it is expanded.

j_gene: TRBJ2-7
v_gene: TRBV6-8
abundance: .
d_gene: .
CDR3nt: TGTGCCATCAGGGGGGACGTGCTGGGATGGGCCTACGAGCAGTACTTC
CDR3aa: CAIRGDVLGWAYEQYF

j_gene: TRBJ1-6
v_gene: TRBV7-1
abundance: .
d_gene: .
CDR3nt: TGTGCCAGCAGCTTGAAAGCAGGGGATAATTCACCCCTCCACTTT
CDR3aa: CASSLKAGDNSPLHF

j_gene: TRBJ2-6
v_gene: TRBV15
abundance: few
d_gene: .
CDR3nt: TGTGCCACCAGCAGAGGGGCAACCCCGTCTGGGGCCAACGTCCTGACTTTC
CDR3aa: CATSRGATPSGANVLTF

j_gene: TRBJ1-3
v_gene: TRBV11-3
abundance: .
d_gene: .
CDR3nt: TGTGCCAGCAGCTCCCAGGCTCTCACCTCTGGAAACACCATATATTTT
CDR3aa: CASSSQALTSGNTIYF

j_gene: TRBJ1-2
v_gene: TRBV14
abundance: few
d_gene: TRBD1
CDR3nt: TGTGCCAGCAGCCAGCGACAGGGGGCCTTTGGCTACACCTTC
CDR3aa: CASSQRQGAFGYTF

j_gene: TRBJ1-1
v_gene: TRBV11-3
abundance: few
d_gene: .
CDR3nt: TGTGCCAGCAGCTTTGATACGAGGAACACTGAAGCTTTCTTT
CDR3aa: CASSFDTRNTEAFF

j_gene: TRBJ1-1
v_gene: TRBV19
abundance: .
d_gene: .
CDR3nt: TGTGCCAGCAGACAAAACACTGAAGCTTTCTTT
CDR3aa: CASRQNTEAFF

j_gene: TRBJ1-1
v_gene: TRBV19
abundance: few
d_gene: .
CDR3nt: TGTGCCAGTAGTATCGCGCGGGACGCTGAAGCTTTCTTT
CDR3aa: CASSIARDAEAFF

j_gene: TRBJ1-1
v_gene: TRBV15
abundance: .
d_gene: .
CDR3nt: TGTGCCACCAGCAGGGTGACAGAGAACACTGAAGCTTTCTTT
CDR3aa: CATSRVTENTEAFF

j_gene: TRBJ1-1
v_gene: TRBV19
abundance: .
d_gene: TRBD1
CDR3nt: TGTGCCAGTACTTCTCTAAGGGATCCGGGACAGAGGAAGAAAGCTTTCTTT
CDR3aa: CASTSLRDPGQRKKAFF

j_gene: TRBJ1-4
v_gene: TRBV1
abundance: .
d_gene: .
CDR3nt: TGCGCCAGCAGCCAAGACCCGGGACATAGGGAAAAACTGTTTTTT
CDR3aa: CASSQDPGHREKLFF

j_gene: TRBJ2-7
v_gene: TRBV5-1
abundance: .
d_gene: TRBD1
CDR3nt: TGCGCCAGCAGCTTGGCCGGGACAGGGGTTTACGAGCAGTACTTC
CDR3aa: CASSLAGTGVYEQYF

j_gene: TRBJ2-7
v_gene: TRBV11-3
abundance: .
d_gene: TRBD1
CDR3nt: TGTGCCAGCAGCCCGGGGGGACAGGGCGGGAACGAGCAGTACTTC
CDR3aa: CASSPGGQGGNEQYF